This record looks at one T cell receptor beta chain sequence and its context. Antigen: not known. Sorted subsets were amplified in replicate PCRs using around 0.2 ug DNA, 30,000 to 35,000 T cell genomes. Assay: immunoSEQ multiplex PCR; the TCRdb copy retains only in-frame clones and omits some. The sample holds some 1.5 million clones, about 98% seen once. The data were taken from a study of shared clonotypes between healthy human individuals. General observations from the study: Clonotype sharing among donors, it was expected, would be affected by sequencing depth. Clonotypes that were shared across a handful of donors made up around 5% of naive CD4 clonotypes. Relative to their counterparts shared across all four donors, non-shared clonotypes exhibited diminished generation probabilities.

Sequenced sample: naive CD4+ T cells sorted from blood. Regarding subset: CD45RA+ positively selected. The sequence was collected from a man younger than 40 in good health.

The CDR3 region is CASGQSSYNEQFF. The CDR3 DNA follows: TGTGCCAGCGGACAGAGCTCCTACAATGAGCAGTTCTTC. The chain has TRBV6-6 and TRBJ2-1; the D gene is possibly TRBD1 (6 bases). Germline V CDR1 and CDR2: MNHNY, SVGAGI (reference sequence). The CDR3 totals 13 residues. The V and J ends lost 8 bases and 0 bases respectively, with 8 bases between them.